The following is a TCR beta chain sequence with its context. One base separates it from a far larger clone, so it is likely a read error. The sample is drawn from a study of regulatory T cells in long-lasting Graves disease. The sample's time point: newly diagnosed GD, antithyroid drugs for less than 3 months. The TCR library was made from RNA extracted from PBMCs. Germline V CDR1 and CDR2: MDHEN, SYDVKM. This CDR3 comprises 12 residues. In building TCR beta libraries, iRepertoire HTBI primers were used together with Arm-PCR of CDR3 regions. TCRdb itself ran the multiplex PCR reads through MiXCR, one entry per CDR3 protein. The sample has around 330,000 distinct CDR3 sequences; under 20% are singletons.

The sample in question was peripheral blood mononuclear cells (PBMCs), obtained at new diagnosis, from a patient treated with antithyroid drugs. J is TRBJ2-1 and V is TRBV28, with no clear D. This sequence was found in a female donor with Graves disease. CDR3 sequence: CASSLGGHEQLF. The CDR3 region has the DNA TGTGCCAGCAGCTTAGGCGGCCATGAGCAGCTCTTC. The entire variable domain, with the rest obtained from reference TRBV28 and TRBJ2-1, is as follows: DVKVTQSSRYLVKRTGEKVFLECVQDMDHENMFWYRQDPGLGLRLIYFSYDVKMKEKGDIPEGYSVSREKKERFSLILESASTNQTSMYLCASSLGGHEQLFGPGTRLTVL.